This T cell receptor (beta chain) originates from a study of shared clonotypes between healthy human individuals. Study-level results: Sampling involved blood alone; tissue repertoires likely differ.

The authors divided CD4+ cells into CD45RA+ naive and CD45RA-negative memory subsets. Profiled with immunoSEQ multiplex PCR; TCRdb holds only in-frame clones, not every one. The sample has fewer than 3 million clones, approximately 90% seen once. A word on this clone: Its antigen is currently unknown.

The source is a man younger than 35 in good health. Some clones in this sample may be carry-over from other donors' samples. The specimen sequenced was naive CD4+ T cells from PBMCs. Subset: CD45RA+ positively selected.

CDR3 protein: CASSLADRRTNQPQHF. CDR3 nucleotide sequence: TGTGCCAGCAGCTTAGCGGACAGGCGCACCAATCAGCCCCAGCATTTT. The chain employs TRBV7-2 and TRBJ1-5; 7 positions agree with TRBD1. V lost 0 bases to trimming and J lost 3 bases; unmatched junction nucleotides: 5. Germline V gene lookup returns CDR1 SGHTA and CDR2 FQGNSA. The CDR3 spans 16 residues.